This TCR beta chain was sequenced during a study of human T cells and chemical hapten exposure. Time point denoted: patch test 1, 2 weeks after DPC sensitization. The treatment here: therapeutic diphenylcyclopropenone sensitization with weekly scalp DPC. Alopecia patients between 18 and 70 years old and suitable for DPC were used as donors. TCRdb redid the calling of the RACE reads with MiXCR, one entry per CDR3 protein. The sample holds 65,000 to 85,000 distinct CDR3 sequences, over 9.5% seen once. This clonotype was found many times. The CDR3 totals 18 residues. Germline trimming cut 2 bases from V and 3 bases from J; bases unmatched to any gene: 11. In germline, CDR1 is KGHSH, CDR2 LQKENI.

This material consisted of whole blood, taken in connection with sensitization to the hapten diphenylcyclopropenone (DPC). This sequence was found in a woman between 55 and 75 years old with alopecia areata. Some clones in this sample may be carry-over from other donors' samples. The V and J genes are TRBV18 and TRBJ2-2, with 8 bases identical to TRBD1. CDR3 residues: CASSPMSGGLDYTGELFF. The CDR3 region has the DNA TGTGCCAGCTCACCAATGTCAGGGGGCTTGGACTACACCGGGGAGCTGTTTTTT.